The T cell receptor (beta chain) described here comes from a study of patients and donors after allogeneic stem cell transplantation. Germline lookup yields CDR1 SGHDN and CDR2 FVKESK. The CDR3 spans 16 residues. The V gene lost 3 bases and the J gene lost 0 bases, with 14 bases spanning the gap. TCRdb passed the RT-PCR reads through MiXCR, listing each CDR3 protein once. In the table there are some 230,000 distinct CDR3 sequences, less than 15% of which are singletons. This clonotype has at least ten counts. The sample comprised blood, either unsorted or a sorted T cell fraction (not recorded which). The chain combines TRBV14 with TRBJ1-1, with a tentative D call TRBD1 (5 bases). This clonotype was obtained from a human donor who was either an allogeneic HSCT recipient or a stem cell or donor lymphocyte infusion donor (not recorded which). It is not recorded whose cells these are; they may come from a transplant donor. This chain's CDR3 is CASSHPRGGLNTEAFF. Written as DNA, the CDR3 is TGTGCCAGCAGCCACCCCCGCGGGGGTCTGAACACTGAAGCTTTCTTT.